Listed below are T cell receptor beta chains from one sample, sequenced in a study of PD-1 blockade in classical Hodgkin lymphoma. Method: immunoSEQ multiplex PCR; TCRdb's copy keeps in-frame clones and lacks some. Of about 76,000 clones listed, around 90% are singletons. The sequencing here drew on peripheral blood mononuclear cells (PBMCs), taken at baseline. The receptors were gathered from a human donor with classical Hodgkin lymphoma. The CDR3 runs from the conserved cysteine through the conserved F or W. Each record gives: clone size, CDR3 length, D gene, V gene, J gene, CDR3 DNA, CDR3 protein. A D gene is named only where the DNA matches it firmly. For some rows the clone size is stated as once, few or many, or as a class when expanded; others skip it.

>-|16|-|TRBV19|TRBJ2-1
TGTGCCAGTAGTATGGCGGAGGGTAGCTCCTACAATGAGCAGTTCTTC
CASSMAEGSSYNEQFF
>-|15|-|TRBV5-1|TRBJ2-3
TGCGCCAGCAGCTTGGCCGTTGGGGGGTCAGATACGCAGTATTTT
CASSLAVGGSDTQYF
>-|13|-|TRBV7-8|TRBJ2-5
TGTGCCAGCAGTCCAGGGGTCCCAGAGACCCAGTACTTC
CASSPGVPETQYF
>few|15|-|TRBV28|TRBJ2-7
TGTGCCAGCGATCCCGGGTATGGGCAGGCCTACGAGCAGTACTTC
CASDPGYGQAYEQYF
>-|14|TRBD1|TRBV15|TRBJ1-5
TGTGCCACCAGCGGGGACAGACCCAATCAGCCCCAGCATTTT
CATSGDRPNQPQHF
>-|14|-|TRBV7-2|TRBJ2-7
TGTGCCAGCAGCTTAGTTCCAGGTAACTACGAGCAGTACTTC
CASSLVPGNYEQYF
>-|15|-|TRBV7-2|TRBJ2-2
TGTGCCAGCAGCTTAGTAGTTGGTAACACCGGGGAGCTGTTTTTT
CASSLVVGNTGELFF
>-|14|-|TRBV2|TRBJ2-1
TGTGCCAGCAGTGGAGGTAGCTCCTACAATGAGCAGTTCTTC
CASSGGSSYNEQFF
>-|16|-|TRBV6-5|TRBJ1-5
TGTGCCAGCAGTTACTCTAGGGGTTTCCGGAATCAGCCCCAGCATTTT
CASSYSRGFRNQPQHF
>-|13|-|TRBV30|TRBJ1-2
TGTGCCTGGAGTGTACTGAAGGACTATGGCTACACCTTC
CAWSVLKDYGYTF
>-|15|TRBD1|TRBV28|TRBJ1-3
TGTGCCAGCAGTTTACAGGGGGCCGGTGGAAACACCATATATTTT
CASSLQGAGGNTIYF
>-|13|-|TRBV7-6|TRBJ1-1
TGTGCCAGCAGCTCCCCCGGGGAGCAGGAGGCTTTCTTT
CASSSPGEQEAFF
>-|14|-|TRBV9|TRBJ1-1
TGTGCCAGCAGCGTTATGGCCTCGAACACTGAAGCTTTCTTT
CASSVMASNTEAFF
>once|14|-|TRBV7-9|TRBJ2-2
TGTGCCAGCAGCTTAGTAGAAAACACCGGGGAGCTGTTTTTT
CASSLVENTGELFF
>-|14|-|TRBV14|TRBJ1-2
TGTGCCAGCAGACACATGCGGGGGGGAGATGGCTACACCTTC
CASRHMRGGDGYTF
>once|13|-|TRBV19|TRBJ1-1
TGTGCCAGTAGGCGGGAAGATCCCACTGAAGCTTTCTTT
CASRREDPTEAFF
>once|14|-|TRBV30|TRBJ2-1
TGTGCCTGGAGCGGATCGACATCAGGGGATGAGCAGTTCTTC
CAWSGSTSGDEQFF
>once|12|TRBD1|TRBV2|TRBJ1-2
TGTGCCAGCAGGCCGACAGGGGGCGGCTACACCTTC
CASRPTGGGYTF
>-|15|-|TRBV19|TRBJ1-1
TGTGCCAGTAGTCCAGGAAGGGGGGTGAACACTGAAGCTTTCTTT
CASSPGRGVNTEAFF
>-|14|-|TRBV6-5|TRBJ2-1
TGTGCCAGCAGTTACTCGACTATCGGGGAGGAGCAGTTCTTC
CASSYSTIGEEQFF
>-|14|-|TRBV6-6|TRBJ2-1
TGTGCCAGCAGTTACTCGACTTGGGTCAATGAGCAGTTCTTC
CASSYSTWVNEQFF
>-|12|-|TRBV5-1|TRBJ1-1
TGCGCCAGCAGTTCCTCAGGTTCTGAAGCTTTCTTT
CASSSSGSEAFF